A single sample is the source of the 7 T cell receptor beta chains below, sequenced in a study of T cells in Graves' hyperthyroidism and ophthalmopathy. TCR beta CDR3 regions were amplified from RNA. An initial round of RT-PCR targeting the TCR CDR3 relied on the HTBI primer set. MiXCR was run by TCRdb on the multiplex PCR reads, yielding one entry per CDR3 protein. In the table there are under 650,000 distinct CDR3 sequences, around 15% of which are singletons. Sample: blood. The origin of the receptors is a woman between 25 and 40 years old with Graves' hyperthyroidism.

This clonotype has ten or more counts. V gene TRBV20-1 combines with J gene TRBJ1-5; 8 bases fit TRBD1. Unmatched junction bases numbered 7, after V lost 7 bases and J lost 5 bases. This CDR3 contains 13 residues. Germline CDR1 DFQATT, CDR2 SNEGSKA (reference sequence). The CDR3 is CSVSRGRDQPQHF. For the CDR3, the DNA is TGCAGTGTATCCAGGGGGCGCGATCAGCCCCAGCATTTT.

This clonotype was found many times. V and J are TRBV28 and TRBJ2-7; TRBD2 agrees at 10 bases. Germline V CDR1 and CDR2: MDHEN, SYDVKM. The CDR3 is 15 amino acids. Germline trimming cut 2 bases from V and 3 bases from J; bases unmatched to any gene: 4. Written as DNA, the CDR3 is TGTGCCAGCAGTTTAAGATGGACTAGCGGCTACGAGCAGTACTTC. It specifies CASSLRWTSGYEQYF.

In this sample, this clonotype turned up many times. The chain employs TRBV6-1 and TRBJ2-1; D is ambiguous. V lost 5 bases, J lost 8 bases, and 7 bases lay in between. There are 11 residues in the CDR3. Per the germline V gene, CDR1 is MNHNS and CDR2 is SASEGT. The CDR3 DNA reads TGTGCCAGCAGTACGTTGCATGAGCAGTTCTTC. It codes for CASSTLHEQFF.

The sample holds many counts of this clonotype. The chain carries TRBV11-1 and TRBJ2-1; 7 nucleotides line up with TRBD2. Germline trimming cut 1 base from V and 1 base from J; bases unmatched to any gene: 13. The V gene's germline CDR1 is SGHAT and CDR2 FQDESV (reference sequence). The CDR3 spans 19 residues. CDR3 coding DNA: TGTGCCAGCAGCTTAGGTTCGTGGGAGGGAGACGCGTCCTACAATGAGCAGTTCTTC. Its translation: CASSLGSWEGDASYNEQFF.

There are many counts of this clonotype. This chain links TRBV10-3 with TRBJ1-2; D is uncertain. The CDR3 loop spans 14 amino acids. With 6 bases removed from V and 2 bases from J, the gap between germline ends came to 13 bases. Germline values: CDR1 ENHRY, CDR2 SYGVKD. CDR3 amino acids: CAISDIVINYGYTF. CDR3 sequence (DNA): TGTGCCATCAGCGACATCGTAATCAACTATGGCTACACCTTC.

This clonotype has a handful of counts. This sequence joins TRBV14 and TRBJ1-6; possible D gene TRBD1, 5 bases. Between the trimmed V and J ends, which lost 6 bases and 10 bases, there was a span of 22 bases. The CDR3 consists of 16 residues. Per germline, CDR1 SGHDN and CDR2 FVKESK. CDR3 in amino acids: CASRTNAGTVQSPLHF. CDR3 DNA sequence: TGTGCCAGCAGAACCAACGCCGGGACGGTTCAATCACCCCTCCACTTT.

Many counts were recorded for this clonotype. The CDR3 nucleotides are TGTGCCAGCAGTTTACCGCGGACTAAAGCTTTCTTT. Translation gives CASSLPRTKAFF. V is TRBV28 and J is TRBJ1-1; D gene uncertain. V was trimmed by 2 bases and J by 9 bases, leaving 10 bases between them. Germline V lookup: CDR1 MDHEN, CDR2 SYDVKM. The CDR3 has 12 residues.